This T cell receptor (beta chain) emerged from a study of blood T cell repertoires in COVID-19. Study-level background: T cells, B-cell-depleted T cells, or PBMCs supplied cDNA or gDNA.

Method: immunoSEQ multiplex PCR; TCRdb's copy keeps in-frame clones and lacks some. This repertoire shows 190,000 or so clones, around 81% found once; its top ten account for around 1%. CDR1 and CDR2 from the germline V gene are SGHTA and FQGTGA. The CDR3 sequence is 14 residues long. Trimming took 2 bases from V and 2 from J, leaving 8 bases between them. The chain recombines TRBV7-3 with TRBJ2-3; a possible D gene is TRBD2 (5 bases). Sequenced: peripheral blood. This receptor was taken from a man aged 60-69 years with COVID-19, enrolled during active disease. The CDR3 sequence is CASSLSRDTDTQYF. CDR3 coding DNA: TGTGCCAGCAGCTTATCTCGGGACACAGATACGCAGTATTTT. The full variable domain, its missing parts supplied by reference TRBV7-3 and TRBJ2-3, is GAGVSQTPSNKVTEKGKYVELRCDPISGHTALYWYRQSLGQGPEFLIYFQGTGAADDSGLPNDRFFAVRPEGSVSTLKIQRTERGDSAVYLCASSLSRDTDTQYFGPGTRLTVL.